Reported below is one T cell receptor beta chain. Antigen: not known. These data belong to a study of shared clonotypes between healthy human individuals. Clones were read by immunoSEQ multiplex PCR, and TCRdb kept only the in-frame ones, dropping some. The sample yields hundreds of thousands of clones, roughly 96% seen once. Selected positively for CCR7 and CD45RO-negative, naive CD8 cells excluded terminally differentiated effector memory CD45RA+ cells. Whole-study findings and limits: The expectation was that sequencing depth would affect clonotype sharing among donors.

The sample consisted of naive CD8+ T cells sorted from blood. The TCR comes from a woman in her thirties in good health.

CDR3 nucleotide sequence: TGTGCCAGTAGTATGGGACATGAGGACATTCAGTACTTC. Translating it yields CASSMGHEDIQYF. The chain carries TRBV19 and TRBJ2-4; a possible D gene is TRBD1 (6 bases). Trimming took off 3 bases at V and 8 bases at J, with 11 bases between the two ends. The germline CDR1 and CDR2 sequences are LNHDA and SQIVND (reference sequence). This CDR3 is built from 13 residues.